Listed here are 7 T cell receptor beta chains from one sample, sequenced in a study of T cells in Graves' hyperthyroidism and ophthalmopathy (dated by TCRdb to 2018 to 2020). The library was prepared using multiplex PCR. The reads were generated on an Illumina HiSeq 2000. TCR beta CDR3 regions were amplified from RNA transcripts. For the first round of RT-PCR on the TCR CDR3, the HTBI primer set was used together with the Qiagen OneStep RT-PCR kit. TCRdb trimmed public reads at Q25 via fastp, called clones via MiXCR and kept in-frame beta chains. Rows merge per CDR3 protein into single entries with the most common DNA and genes. Recorded for this sample are fewer than 400,000 distinct CDR3 sequences; about an eighth of them occurred a single time. The top ten hold under 30% of the sample. The sample consisted of blood. The origin of the receptors is a man between 45 and 60 years old with Graves' ophthalmopathy.

This clonotype was observed at least ten times. The CDR3 protein is CASSEGTGNNYGYTF. CDR3 nucleotide sequence: TGTGCCAGCAGCGAAGGGACAGGCAATAACTATGGCTACACCTTC. The gene calls are TRBV5-6 and TRBJ1-2, with 8 bases matching TRBD1. V dropped 4 bases and J dropped 1; count of bases not matched to a gene: 6. CDR3 length: 15 residues. Germline CDR1 is SGHDT and CDR2 is YYEEEE.

This chain links TRBV7-9 with TRBJ1-1; D call uncertain. V was clipped by 6 bases and J by 4 bases, with 15 bases between them. The CDR3 covers 14 residues. Germline V lookup: CDR1 SEHNR, CDR2 FQNEAQ (reference sequence). The CDR3 loop reads CASRPGAIGTEAFF. DNA of the CDR3: TGTGCCAGCAGGCCGGGAGCTATAGGCACTGAAGCTTTCTTT.

This rearrangement joins TRBV10-2 to TRBJ1-5; possible D gene TRBD1, 5 bases. Germline assignment: CDR1 WSHSY and CDR2 SAAADI. Trimming stripped 4 bases from V and 5 bases from J, with 12 bases between. The CDR3 runs 14 residues. CDR3 region: CASSARVWDQPQHF. The CDR3 DNA follows: TGCGCCAGCAGTGCCAGGGTTTGGGATCAGCCCCAGCATTTT.

This clonotype has ten or more counts. This sequence joins TRBV11-2 and TRBJ1-6; D is unclear. The CDR3 spans 13 residues. The germline V gene has CDR1 SGHAT and CDR2 FQNNGV. Trimming removed 7 bases at V and 10 bases at J, with 14 bases between. The CDR3 region has the DNA TGTGCCAGCACCTATGGTCTCGCCTCACCCCTCCACTTT. Protein product: CASTYGLASPLHF. Combining the CDR3 with reference TRBV11-2 and TRBJ1-6 gives the whole variable domain EAGVAQSPRYKIIEKRQSVAFWCNPISGHATLYWYQQILGQGPKLLIQFQNNGVVDDSQLPKDRFSAERLKGVDSTLKIQPAKLEDSAVYLCASTYGLASPLHFGNGTRLTVT.

The table lists this clonotype with many counts. The V call is TRBV3-1, the J call TRBJ1-2; possible D gene TRBD1, 5 bases. V was pared by 1 base and J by 3 bases, with 9 bases between. The CDR3 spans 14 residues. CDR1 and CDR2 from the germline V gene are LGHDT and YNNKEL (reference sequence). CDR3 nucleotides: TGTGCCAGCAGCCAAGGAGGGGAGTACTATGGCTACACCTTC. Translation gives CASSQGGEYYGYTF.

Many counts were recorded for this clonotype. The chain combines TRBV20-1 with TRBJ2-1; 11 bases fit TRBD2. Germline-derived CDR1 and CDR2 are DFQATT and SNEGSKA (reference sequence). CDR3 length: 13 amino acids. J lost 9 bases, V lost 8 bases, and 9 bases had no gene match. DNA for the CDR3: TGCAGTTACCTTAGCGGGAGGGTTGTTGAGCAGTTCTTC. Translation: CSYLSGRVVEQFF.

The V call is TRBV6-1, the J call TRBJ2-7, with D perhaps being TRBD1 or TRBD2 (5 bases each). From germline, CDR1 is MNHNS and CDR2 SASEGT. Trimming left V 6 bases short and J 2 bases short, with 14 bases between. This CDR3 has 14 residues. Here the CDR3 reads CASSRPEGTYEQYF. CDR3 in DNA: TGTGCCAGCAGCAGACCCGAGGGGACCTACGAGCAGTACTTC.